The 20 T cell receptor beta chains given below trace back to one sample, sequenced in a study of OX40 agonist ivuxolimab in advanced cancers. Sequencing used immunoSEQ multiplex PCR; TCRdb keeps in-frame clones, though not all of them. The table includes tens of thousands of clones, over 75% detected once. The source material was CD4+ or CD8+ T cells sorted from blood, sampled in a trial of the OX40 agonist ivuxolimab. The receptors come from an adult with an advanced solid tumor such as melanoma, head and neck, liver or kidney cancer.

This clone was counted once. This chain uses TRBV5-4 with TRBJ2-7; the D is unclear. Per germline, CDR1 SGHNT and CDR2 YYREEE (reference sequence). Trimming cost V 4 bases and J 4 bases, with 9 bases left between them. CDR3 length: 12 amino acids. In nucleotides, the CDR3 is TGTGCCAGCAGCCGCGACGGATACGAGCAGTACGTC. It specifies CASSRDGYEQYV.

The chain joins TRBV5-1 to TRBJ1-5; the D is unclear. The CDR3 extends over 11 amino acids. V lost 9 bases to trimming and J lost 9 bases, with 13 bases between them. The V gene's germline CDR1 is SGHRS and CDR2 YFSETQ. The CDR3 here is CAKNGVRPQHF. As DNA, the CDR3 is TGCGCCAAAAATGGTGTGCGGCCCCAGCATTTT.

The rearrangement joins TRBV19 to TRBJ2-1; possible D gene TRBD2, 5 bases. V dropped 1 base and J dropped 7 bases, with 8 bases sitting between them. Germline assignment: CDR1 LNHDA and CDR2 SQIVND (reference sequence). The CDR3 runs 13 residues. The CDR3 bases are TGTGCCAGTAGTATAGTACGGACTAATGAGCAGTTCTTC. The encoded protein is CASSIVRTNEQFF.

V and J are TRBV19 and TRBJ2-7; 8 positions match TRBD1. This CDR3 region has 13 residues. Germline CDR1 reads LNHDA; CDR2 reads SQIVND (reference sequence). V gave up 3 bases and J gave up 6 bases; unmatched junction bases: 4. CDR3 bases: TGTGCCAGTAGTATGACAGGGGTAGGCGAGCAGTACTTC. This codes for CASSMTGVGEQYF.

The chain is built from TRBV27 and TRBJ2-1; TRBD1 agrees at 8 bases. Germline V gene data show CDR1 as MNHEY and CDR2 as SMNVEV (reference sequence). The trim removed 4 bases at V and 9 bases at J, leaving 5 bases unmatched. The CDR3 runs 13 residues. Here the CDR3 reads CASSWTGQGEQFF. Written as DNA, the CDR3 is TGTGCCAGCAGTTGGACAGGGCAGGGTGAGCAGTTCTTC.

The chain uses TRBV10-3 and TRBJ2-1; 9 nucleotides agree with TRBD2. There are 17 residues in the CDR3. V dropped 5 bases and J dropped 0; count of bases not matched to a gene: 8. From germline, CDR1 is ENHRY and CDR2 SYGVKD. This CDR3 is CAISSTSGTSSYNEQFF. CDR3 bases: TGTGCCATCAGTTCGACTAGCGGAACGAGCTCCTACAATGAGCAGTTCTTC.

The rearrangement joins TRBV19 to TRBJ2-3; no reliable D call. With 2 bases removed from V and 4 bases from J, the gap between germline ends came to 10 bases. CDR1 is LNHDA, CDR2 SQIVND, per germline (reference sequence). The CDR3 contains 14 residues. The CDR3 nucleotides are TGTGCCAGTAGTATATCGATCTCCTCAGATACGCAGTATTTT. Amino acid sequence: CASSISISSDTQYF.

The CDR3 DNA is TGTGCCAGTAGTTCCTCCGGGACAGCCACATTCCAAGAGACCCAGTACTTC. It codes for CASSSSGTATFQETQYF. This chain joins TRBV19 and TRBJ2-5, with 7 bases fitting TRBD1. Germline CDR1 is LNHDA and CDR2 is SQIVND (reference sequence). CDR3 size: 17 residues. V lost 5 bases, J lost 1 base, and 13 bases stayed unmatched. The whole variable domain, remainder taken from reference TRBV19 and TRBJ2-5, is DGGITQSPKYLFRKEGQNVTLSCEQNLNHDAMYWYRQDPGQGLRLIYYSQIVNDFQKGDIAEGYSVSREKKESFPLTVTSAQKNPTAFYLCASSSSGTATFQETQYFGPGTRLLVL.

The chain carries TRBV7-2 and TRBJ2-5, with D possibly TRBD1 on 6 matching bases. This CDR3 is built from 16 residues. CDR1 is SGHTA and CDR2 is FQGNSA in the germline V gene. Between the trimmed V and J ends, which lost 5 bases and 2 bases, there was a span of 18 bases. The CDR3, as DNA: TGTGCCAGCAGCAGAGATGGGGGCCTCTTTCAAGAGACCCAGTACTTC. Translating it yields CASSRDGGLFQETQYF.

V usage is TRBV19 and J usage is TRBJ1-2; TRBD1 aligns across 10 bases. The CDR3 runs to 15 residues. Germline CDR1 is LNHDA and CDR2 is SQIVND (reference sequence). With 5 bases clipped from V and 4 bases from J, the junction kept 7 bases outside the gene matches. CDR3 sequence reads: CASSPATGGVYGYTF. CDR3 nucleotides: TGTGCCAGTAGTCCAGCGACAGGGGGCGTCTATGGCTACACCTTC.

This clone showed up just once. In DNA, the CDR3 is TGTGCCATCAGTTTTTCCCGACTAGCCCCCTACGAGCAGTACTTC. Protein product: CAISFSRLAPYEQYF. The V call is TRBV10-3, the J call TRBJ2-7; 7 nucleotides match TRBD2. CDR3 length: 15 amino acids. V trimming: 5 bases; J trimming: 2 bases; junction bases outside the gene matches: 9. Germline V CDR1 and CDR2: ENHRY, SYGVKD.

V usage is TRBV10-2 and J usage is TRBJ2-1; D gene uncertain. The CDR3 consists of 15 residues. V lost 2 bases to trimming and J lost 1 base, with 9 bases between them. Germline values: CDR1 WSHSY, CDR2 SAAADI. CDR3 residues: CASSETEGSYNEQFF. Here the CDR3 DNA reads TGCGCCAGCAGTGAGACGGAAGGGTCCTACAATGAGCAGTTCTTC.

This chain links TRBV7-3 with TRBJ2-1, with 9 bases fitting TRBD1. Trimming removed 3 bases from V and 1 base from J; junction bases left unmatched: 1. In germline, CDR1 is SGHTA, CDR2 FQGTGA. The CDR3 is 15 residues long. The CDR3, as DNA: TGTGCCAGCAGCTTGGGACAGGGTTCCTACAATGAGCAGTTCTTC. Translating it yields CASSLGQGSYNEQFF.

V usage is TRBV11-3 and J usage is TRBJ2-1, with D maybe TRBD2 (6 bases). The CDR3 is 14 residues long. CDR1 and CDR2 from the germline V gene are SGHNT and YENEEA. V was cut by 2 bases and J by 9 bases, with 14 bases left in between. This chain's CDR3 is CASSLWSSESEQFF. Here the CDR3 DNA reads TGTGCCAGCAGCTTATGGTCTAGCGAGAGTGAGCAGTTCTTC.

Judged by abundance, this clone is medium-sized. The chain couples TRBV4-3 to TRBJ2-1, with 10 bases fitting TRBD2. The CDR3 runs 19 residues. V gave up 0 bases and J gave up 4 bases; unmatched junction bases: 12. The germline V gene encodes CDR1 LGHNA and CDR2 YSLEER. This CDR3 reads CASSQDGLVASGGYNEQFF. CDR3 coding DNA: TGCGCCAGCAGCCAAGATGGGCTAGTAGCTAGCGGGGGTTACAATGAGCAGTTCTTC.

The genes are TRBV29-1 and TRBJ2-1, with TRBD2 matching 9 bases. Germline CDR1 SQVTM, CDR2 ANQGSEA. The CDR3 runs 16 residues. V gave up 0 bases and J gave up 8 bases; unmatched junction bases: 11. The CDR3 nucleotides are TGCAGCGTTGAAGATGCGGCGGGAGGGAAAATCCATGAGCAGTTCTTC. Translated, it gives CSVEDAAGGKIHEQFF.

CDR3 sequence (DNA): TGTGCCAGCAGCTCAACAGGGGATGTAACTGAAGCTTTCTTT. Its protein product is CASSSTGDVTEAFF. The rearrangement joins TRBV5-4 to TRBJ1-1, with 7 bases fitting TRBD1. V shed 3 bases and J 5 bases; nucleotides not matched to a gene: 7. Per germline, CDR1 SGHNT and CDR2 YYREEE (reference sequence). CDR3 length: 14 amino acids.

In its sample, this clone was seen once. This chain uses TRBV29-1 with TRBJ1-5; D remains ambiguous. The CDR3 loop spans 12 amino acids. Germline V gene data show CDR1 as SQVTM and CDR2 as ANQGSEA. This chain's CDR3 is CRLGISNQPQHF. CDR3 nucleotides: TGCAGGCTGGGGATCTCCAATCAGCCCCAGCATTTT.

In its sample, this clone was seen once. The V gene is TRBV7-2, the J gene TRBJ1-6, with TRBD1 matching over 8 bases. The germline V gene encodes CDR1 SGHTA and CDR2 FQGNSA. Trimming at V came to 4 bases and at J to 8 bases, leaving 4 bases not matched to a gene. The CDR3 covers 14 residues. The CDR3 loop is CASSSDRGDSPLHF. For the CDR3, the DNA is TGTGCCAGCAGCTCCGACAGGGGAGATTCACCCCTCCACTTT.

The chain uses TRBV19 and TRBJ2-1, with 15 bases fitting TRBD2. Germline-derived CDR1 and CDR2 are LNHDA and SQIVND (reference sequence). V lost 9 bases to trimming and J lost 4 bases; unmatched junction nucleotides: 1. CDR3 length equals 14 residues. The CDR3 region is CASGTSGRYNEQFF. CDR3 nucleotide sequence: TGTGCCAGCGGGACTAGCGGGAGGTACAATGAGCAGTTCTTC.